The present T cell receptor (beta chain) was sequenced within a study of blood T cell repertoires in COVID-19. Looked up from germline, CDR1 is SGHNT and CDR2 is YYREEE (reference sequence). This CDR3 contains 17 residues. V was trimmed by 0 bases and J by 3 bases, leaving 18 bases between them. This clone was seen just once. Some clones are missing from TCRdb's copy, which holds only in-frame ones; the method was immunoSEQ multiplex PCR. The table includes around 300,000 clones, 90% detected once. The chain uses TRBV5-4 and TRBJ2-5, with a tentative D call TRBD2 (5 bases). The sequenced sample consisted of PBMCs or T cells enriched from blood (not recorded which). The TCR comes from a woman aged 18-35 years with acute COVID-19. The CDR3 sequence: CASSLAFSRGSKETQYF. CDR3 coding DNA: TGTGCCAGCAGCTTGGCCTTTTCCCGGGGATCTAAAGAGACCCAGTACTTC.